This T cell receptor (beta chain) was retrieved from a study of beta chain features in type 1 diabetes. Looking at the study overall: Investigators examined some 100,000,000 sorted cells across all samples.

Expressed TCRB transcripts were sequenced because the entire RNA isolate underwent reverse transcription. The table came from immunoSEQ multiplex PCR; TCRdb's copy has only in-frame clones and leaves some out. The sample holds fewer than 650,000 clones, 15% seen once. The germline CDR1 and CDR2 sequences are SNHLY and FYNNEI. Trimming removed 7 bases at V and 0 bases at J, with 10 bases between. The length of the CDR3 is 14 residues. Remarks on this clone: Its specificity is not known.

Cells sorted by CD45RO/CCR7/CD25/CD127/CD95/CD27 comprised CD4+ naive, central memory, regulatory and stem cell-like memory cells. Sorting gave populations that all exceeded 95% purity. Study findings and constraints: Shorter TCRB CDR3s, moderately but significantly so, marked every one of the four CD4+ subsets in Type 1 diabetes patients.

The sequenced sample consisted of naive CD4+ T cells from blood. The receptor was isolated from a man aged 18 to 29 in good health. This sequence joins TRBV2 and TRBJ1-5; possible D gene TRBD1, 5 bases. The CDR3 sequence: CASMGLYSNQPQHF. The DNA for the CDR3 is TGTGCCAGCATGGGACTGTATAGCAATCAGCCCCAGCATTTT.